One sample yielded the 6 T cell receptor beta chains listed below, sequenced in a study of blood T cells in healthy people across ages. The authors ran a second PCR of roughly 6 to 12 cycles using a sample-barcoded 5' primer and a J-beta primer mix. TCRdb passed the 5' RACE reads through MiXCR, listing each CDR3 protein once. The sample consists of 1.5 million to 2 million distinct CDR3 sequences, about 32% of them appearing once. The sequencing input was blood. These receptors originate from a woman in her twenties or thirties in good health.

Ten or more counts support this clonotype. The chain links TRBV12-3 or TRBV12-4 to TRBJ2-5; D unclear. The length of the CDR3 is 13 residues. Trimming cost V 8 bases and J 3 bases, with 13 bases left between them. The CDR3 DNA reads TGTGCCAGCGGGGAACGTTGGGAAGAGACCCAGTACTTC. Translating gives CASGERWEETQYF.

The chain is built from TRBV5-4 and TRBJ2-5, with D tentatively TRBD2 (5 bases). The CDR3 consists of 15 residues. CDR1 and CDR2 from the germline V gene are SGHNT and YYREEE (reference sequence). V gave up 4 bases and J gave up 1 base, with 14 bases separating them. The chain's CDR3 is CASSTRVGGQETQYF. The CDR3 region has the DNA TGTGCCAGCAGCACCCGGGTAGGAGGCCAAGAGACCCAGTACTTC.

V usage is TRBV19 and J usage is TRBJ1-1; D may be TRBD1 (5 bases). Trimming stripped 4 bases from V and 7 bases from J, with 13 bases between. Germline V CDR1 and CDR2: LNHDA, SQIVND (reference sequence). The CDR3 totals 13 residues. The CDR3 DNA is TGTGCCAGTAGTAGGCCGGGACGGCTTGAAGCTTTCTTT. Its protein is CASSRPGRLEAFF.

A word on this clonotype: Without the conserved terminal phenylalanine or tryptophan, this CDR3 likely stems from a read error. The V call is TRBV29-1, the J call TRBJ2-3; 10 bases are a match to TRBD2. The CDR3 sequence is 15 residues long. Per the germline V gene, CDR1 is SQVTM and CDR2 is ANQGSEA. The CDR3 reads CILGASGGSTDTQYL. CDR3 DNA sequence: TGCATTTTAGGGGCTAGCGGGGGTAGCACAGATACGCAGTATTTG.

The chain joins TRBV12-3 or TRBV12-4 to TRBJ1-1; D may be TRBD1 (5 bases). The CDR3 consists of 15 residues. The ends were cut back, 3 bases at V and 4 bases at J, with 15 bases in the middle. In nucleotides, the CDR3 is TGTGCCAGCAGTTTCGGGGGGTTGACCCTCACTGAAGCTTTCTTT. It codes for CASSFGGLTLTEAFF.

This chain connects TRBV7-2 to TRBJ2-7; perhaps D is TRBD1 or TRBD2 (5 bases each). This CDR3 has 16 residues. The germline gives CDR1 SGHTA, CDR2 FQGNSA. V was cut by 1 base and J by 4 bases, with 17 bases left in between. CDR3: CASSLDTGTPGYEQYF. The CDR3 DNA is TGTGCCAGCAGCTTAGATACGGGGACCCCGGGGTACGAGCAGTACTTC.